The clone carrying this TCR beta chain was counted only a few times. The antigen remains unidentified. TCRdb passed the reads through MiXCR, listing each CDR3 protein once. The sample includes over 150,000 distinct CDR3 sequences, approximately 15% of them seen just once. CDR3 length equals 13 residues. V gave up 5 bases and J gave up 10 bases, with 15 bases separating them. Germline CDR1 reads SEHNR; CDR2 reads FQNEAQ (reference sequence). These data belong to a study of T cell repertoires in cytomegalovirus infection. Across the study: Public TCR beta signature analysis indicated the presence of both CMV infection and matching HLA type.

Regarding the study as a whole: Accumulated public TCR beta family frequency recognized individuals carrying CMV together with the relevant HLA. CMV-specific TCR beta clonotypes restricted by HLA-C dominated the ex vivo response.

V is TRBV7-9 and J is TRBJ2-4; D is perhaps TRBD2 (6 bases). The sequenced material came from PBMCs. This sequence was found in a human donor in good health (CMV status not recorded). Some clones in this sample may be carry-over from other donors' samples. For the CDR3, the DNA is TGTGCCAGCAGCCCCAGGTGGGGGGAGATTCAGTACTTC. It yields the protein CASSPRWGEIQYF.